The 9 T cell receptor beta chains presented below share a single source sample, sequenced in a study of beta chain features in type 1 diabetes. TCRB transcripts that were expressed got sequenced, as all of the isolated RNA had been reverse transcribed. Generated by immunoSEQ multiplex PCR, the TCRdb table keeps only in-frame clones and is missing some. The profile shows 300,000 to 350,000 clones, about 20% of them singletons. The sequencing input was naive CD4+ T cells from blood. Receptors were obtained from a woman aged 18-29 years in good health.

This rearrangement joins TRBV5-1 to TRBJ2-7; maybe TRBD1 (6 bases). The CDR3 has 14 residues. Germline CDR1 SGHRS, CDR2 YFSETQ. V was cut by 4 bases and J by 0 bases, with 11 bases left in between. CDR3 sequence: CASSTGMSSYEQYF. The DNA for the CDR3 is TGCGCCAGCAGCACAGGGATGAGCTCCTACGAGCAGTACTTC.

The chain recombines TRBV30 with TRBJ1-4; D is ambiguous. Germline loops: CDR1 GTSNPN, CDR2 SVGIG (reference sequence). V was trimmed by 4 bases and J by 1 base, leaving 7 bases between them. This CDR3 contains 13 residues. CDR3 residues: CAWTIRTNEKLFF. CDR3 nucleotide sequence: TGTGCCTGGACCATCAGAACTAATGAAAAACTGTTTTTT.

This clone occurred a few times. This sequence joins TRBV7-9 and TRBJ1-5; 8 bases agree with TRBD1. The V gene end was trimmed by 1 base and the J gene end by 4 bases; junction bases not matched to a gene: 0. Germline-derived CDR1 and CDR2 are SEHNR and FQNEAQ (reference sequence). This CDR3 contains 14 residues. The CDR3 loop is CASSLDRGNQPQHF. In nucleotides, the CDR3 is TGTGCCAGCAGCTTAGACAGGGGGAATCAGCCCCAGCATTTT.

This chain joins TRBV5-1 and TRBJ2-1; D is unclear. The CDR3 loop spans 13 amino acids. The ends were cut back, 0 bases at V and 6 bases at J, with 7 bases in the middle. Germline lookup yields CDR1 SGHRS and CDR2 YFSETQ. In nucleotides, the CDR3 is TGCGCCAGCAGCTTGGTGGCAGGCAATGAGCAGTTCTTC. It translates to CASSLVAGNEQFF.

The chain employs TRBV1 and TRBJ1-4; TRBD1 was called by the table and not checked on the DNA. TRBV1 is recorded as a pseudogene. This CDR3 comprises 12 residues. CDR3 nucleotide sequence: TGCACCAGCAGCCAGCTGGAAACAGAACTGTTTTTT. Its translation is CTSSQLETELFF.

This clone was detected a few times. The chain joins TRBV5-6 to TRBJ2-1; 7 nucleotides line up with TRBD2. The junction had 8 bases not matched to a gene; V was cut back by 5 bases and J by 0 bases. The germline CDR1 and CDR2 sequences are SGHDT and YYEEEE. The CDR3 runs 16 residues. CDR3 protein: CASSLLGGSSYNEQFF. The CDR3, as DNA: TGTGCCAGCAGTCTTCTCGGGGGGAGCTCCTACAATGAGCAGTTCTTC. Together with reference TRBV5-6 and TRBJ2-1, the CDR3 gives the full variable domain: DAGVTQSPTHLIKTRGQQVTLRCSPKSGHDTVSWYQQALGQGPQFIFQYYEEEERQRGNFPDRFSGHQFPNYSSELNVNALLLGDSALYLCASSLLGGSSYNEQFFGPGTRLTVL.

J is TRBJ2-3 and V is TRBV11-2; no firm D call. The length of the CDR3 is 15 residues. Looked up from germline, CDR1 is SGHAT and CDR2 is FQNNGV. The V end was cut by 0 bases, the J end by 2 bases, with 9 bases between. The CDR3 sequence: CASSLETASTDTQYF. The CDR3 nucleotides are TGTGCCAGCAGCTTAGAGACTGCCTCCACAGATACGCAGTATTTT.

This rearrangement joins TRBV5-1 to TRBJ1-1; D is perhaps TRBD1 (5 bases). The CDR3 has 13 amino acids. The V end lost 4 bases, the J end lost 2 bases, and 9 bases lay between the germline ends. The germline CDR1 and CDR2 sequences are SGHRS and YFSETQ. The CDR3 sequence is CASSEDSNTEAFF. In DNA form, the CDR3 reads TGCGCCAGCAGCGAAGACAGCAACACTGAAGCTTTCTTT. The entire variable domain, with the rest obtained from reference TRBV5-1 and TRBJ1-1, is as follows: KAGVTQTPRYLIKTRGQQVTLSCSPISGHRSVSWYQQTPGQGLQFLFEYFSETQRNKGNFPGRFSGRQFSNSRSEMNVSTLELGDSALYLCASSEDSNTEAFFGQGTRLTVV.

There are a few counts of this clone. The chain recombines TRBV12-5 with TRBJ2-5, with 9 bases identical to TRBD2. The germline gives CDR1 LGHNT, CDR2 FRNRAP. V dropped 5 bases and J dropped 7; count of bases not matched to a gene: 14. CDR3 length equals 16 residues. CDR3 DNA sequence: TGTGCTAGTGGTCCCCCCCTAGCGGGGCTTGATCGGACCCAGTACTTC. Translated: CASGPPLAGLDRTQYF.